This TCR beta chain was sequenced in a study of blood T cell repertoires in COVID-19 (dated by TCRdb to 2019 to 2021). With regard to the full study: Samples covering the acute and convalescent phases of COVID-19 were provided by collaborators in the United States, Italy and Spain. Where HLA class I and class II types were available, the types were taken from metadata supplied by the sample provider, not from assay-based typing. The repertoires were released in a freely available public database meant as a resource for research on the immune response to SARS-CoV-2. The dataset comprised deeply sampled blood TCRbeta repertoires from subjects exposed to, actively infected with, or recovered from COVID-19. The material from the prospective study consisted of cDNA or gDNA derived from T cells, B-cell-depleted T cells, or PBMCs. The sample metadata nearly always contained a de-identified subject ID, COVID-19 status, age in years and sex. The samples were drawn from the first 160 participants of the ongoing ImmuneRACE study and from 950 to 1,500 subjects provided by 6 global collaborators.

Broader findings and caveats from the paper: Clinical and demographic metadata were provided uncurated, with the amount varying by source and participant.

This clone has a single count. Its antigen is not yet known. No base qualities exist here, and no much larger clone lies one base off it. TCRbeta CDR3 regions were amplified from genomic DNA using the immunoSEQ Assay, a bias-controlled multiplex PCR. Per the source publication's procedure: Within the assay, amplification of reference gene primers was used to estimate how many nucleated cells each sample contained. To quantify the absolute abundance of each unique TCRbeta CDR3 rearrangement, sequence reads were collapsed and filtered. For each sample, productive Simpson clonality was calculated by taking the square root of Simpson's diversity index across productive rearrangements. The clones in this table, taken by TCRdb from immuneACCESS, are in-frame only. Not every clone is retained; where verified, under half of the shortfall comes from an unresolved V gene, and the cause of the rest is unknown. Clone size and V and J calls were adopted from that table, with D and trimming inferred from the DNA. The sample includes fewer than 350,000 clones, with roughly 90% observed a single time. The biggest ten clones account for around 0.9% of the sample.

Participants in the prospective study were enrolled through a virtual design, were aged roughly 18 to 100 years, and lived in about 25 United States geographic areas. In the prospective study, cohorts were assigned on the basis of participant-reported clinical history obtained from a screening survey and a study questionnaire. For ImmuneRACE Cohort 3, a participant was defined as recovered based on two consecutive negative NP/OP PCR tests, clearance by a healthcare professional, or resolution of symptoms. In the prospective study, whole blood, serum and a nasopharyngeal or oropharyngeal swab were collected from each participant by mobile phlebotomists. Additional blood draws and questionnaires over an approximately 2-month period could optionally be provided by prospective study participants. Before DNA extraction, blood samples from the prospective study were shipped at room temperature or frozen.

The source of this sequence is a woman in her 30s who had recovered from COVID-19. Sequencing used PBMCs or T cells enriched from blood (not recorded which).

The nucleotide sequence is given as TGTGCCAGCAGCTTTGGGGGACAGGGGAAGAGAGACACTGAAGCTTTCTTT. It encodes CASSFGGQGKRDTEAFF. The sequence joins TRBV7-2 to TRBJ1-1; the central 10 bases match TRBD1. CDR1 and CDR2, looked up from the germline V gene, are SGHTA and FQGNSA. The CDR3 has 17 amino acids, counting the end cysteine and phenylalanine. Only CDR3 DNA is held: 51 bases, read in frame from base 1. The V end gives up 3 bases and the J end 3 bases, leaving 10 bases in the junction not matched to a gene.